Sequencing of this TCR beta chain was carried out in a study of T cell changes during pregnancy in multiple sclerosis. Of note for this clone: This sample also contains other DNA sequences that code for the same CDR3.

Some clones are missing from TCRdb's copy, which holds only in-frame ones; the method was immunoSEQ multiplex PCR. This sample carries under 55,000 clones, 94% of them seen once, and the ten largest clones take around 0.3%. The CDR3 totals 14 residues. Trimming shortened V by 6 bases and J by 7 bases, and 16 bases separated the two germline ends. The germline gives CDR1 MNHEY, CDR2 SMNVEV (reference sequence). This clonotype originated in a female donor with multiple sclerosis, enrolled in a pregnancy study. The genes are TRBV27 and TRBJ2-1, with D possibly TRBD2 on 6 matching bases. The sample consisted of CD4+ T cells from peripheral blood mononuclear cells, taken in the third trimester of pregnancy. The CDR3 here is CASRPPGLTNEQFF. CDR3 coding DNA: TGTGCCAGCAGACCTCCGGGACTGACAAATGAGCAGTTCTTC.